The 32 T cell receptor beta chains below come from one sample, sequenced in a study of neoadjuvant anti-PD-1 for oral cavity cancer. As to time point: after neoadjuvant nivolumab, at surgical resection. TCRdb's table, derived via immunoSEQ multiplex PCR, lists solely in-frame clones and lacks some. The data contain around 13,000 clones, 67% of them singletons. This material consisted of PBMCs, taken after nivolumab (anti-PD-1) treatment. These receptors were collected from a person aged 35 to 85 with oral cavity squamous cell carcinoma.

J is TRBJ1-3 and V is TRBV28; D gene ambiguous. The germline V gene has CDR1 MDHEN and CDR2 SYDVKM. V was cut by 8 bases and J by 4 bases, with 12 bases left in between. The CDR3 loop spans 13 amino acids. The CDR3 loop is CASGLARGNTIYF. The CDR3 DNA follows: TGTGCCAGCGGCCTTGCGAGGGGAAACACCATATATTTT.

The rearrangement joins TRBV19 to TRBJ1-2; the D is unclear. This CDR3 is 16 amino acids long. V shed 8 bases and J shed 3 bases, with 22 bases lying between them. Per germline, CDR1 LNHDA and CDR2 SQIVND (reference sequence). This CDR3 is CASQLGFMGRDYGYTF. As DNA, the CDR3 is TGTGCCAGTCAATTGGGTTTCATGGGCCGTGACTATGGCTACACCTTC. The variable domain in full, completed from reference TRBV19 and TRBJ1-2, reads DGGITQSPKYLFRKEGQNVTLSCEQNLNHDAMYWYRQDPGQGLRLIYYSQIVNDFQKGDIAEGYSVSREKKESFPLTVTSAQKNPTAFYLCASQLGFMGRDYGYTFGSGTRLTVV.

The genes are TRBV6-5 and TRBJ2-3; 10 bases agree with TRBD1. CDR1 MNHEY and CDR2 SVGAGI come from the germline V gene. The ends lost 6 bases at V and 3 bases at J; junction bases unmatched: 6. The CDR3 covers 15 residues. CDR3 amino acids: CASRSGQGSTDTQYF. CDR3 DNA: TGTGCCAGCAGGTCGGGACAGGGGTCGACAGATACGCAGTATTTT.

The V gene is TRBV7-8, the J gene TRBJ2-7, with D possibly TRBD1 on 6 matching bases. Trimming shortened V by 1 base and J by 2 bases, and 15 bases separated the two germline ends. From germline, CDR1 is SGHVS and CDR2 FQNEAQ. CDR3 length: 16 residues. CDR3 sequence reads: CASSLGRTAGTYEQYF. The CDR3, as DNA: TGTGCCAGCAGCTTAGGCCGGACAGCAGGGACCTACGAGCAGTACTTC.

This chain uses TRBV6-6 with TRBJ2-7; the match to TRBD1 covers 11 bases. The CDR3 has 15 amino acids. V lost 6 bases, J lost 4 bases, and 8 bases stayed unmatched. Germline V lookup: CDR1 MNHNY, CDR2 SVGAGI (reference sequence). The CDR3 sequence: CASSRGQGAGYEQYF. The CDR3 bases are TGTGCCAGCAGCCGCGGACAGGGGGCCGGGTACGAGCAGTACTTC.

The gene calls are TRBV9 and TRBJ2-2, with 9 positions matching TRBD2. The CDR3 covers 16 residues. Germline V gene data show CDR1 as SGDLS and CDR2 as YYNGEE. Unmatched junction bases numbered 4, after V lost 0 bases and J lost 4 bases. Here the CDR3 reads CASSVGGRAGTGELFF. In DNA, the CDR3 is TGTGCCAGCAGCGTAGGCGGGAGGGCCGGCACCGGGGAGCTGTTTTTT. Full variable domain (rest looked up from reference TRBV9 and TRBJ2-2): DSGVTQTPKHLITATGQRVTLRCSPRSGDLSVYWYQQSLDQGLQFLIQYYNGEERAKGNILERFSAQQFPDLHSELNLSSLELGDSALYFCASSVGGRAGTGELFFGEGSRLTVL.

The chain carries TRBV28 and TRBJ1-5, with D unresolved. With 2 bases removed from V and 7 bases from J, the gap between germline ends came to 12 bases. Germline V lookup: CDR1 MDHEN, CDR2 SYDVKM. The CDR3 sequence is 14 residues long. This CDR3 reads CASSLMGPGQPQHF. The DNA for the CDR3 is TGTGCCAGCAGTTTAATGGGTCCTGGGCAGCCCCAGCATTTT. The full variable domain, in which reference TRBV28 and TRBJ1-5 provide the parts outside the CDR3, is DVKVTQSSRYLVKRTGEKVFLECVQDMDHENMFWYRQDPGLGLRLIYFSYDVKMKEKGDIPEGYSVSREKKERFSLILESASTNQTSMYLCASSLMGPGQPQHFGDGTRLSIL.

The chain is built from TRBV5-1 and TRBJ2-7; TRBD2 matches 11 bases. In germline, CDR1 is SGHRS, CDR2 YFSETQ. The CDR3 length is 15 residues. V lost 0 bases to trimming and J lost 3 bases; unmatched junction nucleotides: 2. The CDR3 protein is CASSLDLAGGYEQYF. The CDR3, as DNA: TGCGCCAGCAGCTTGGATCTAGCGGGAGGCTACGAGCAGTACTTC.

This sequence joins TRBV30 and TRBJ2-2, with D perhaps matching TRBD2 (6 bases). Trimming removed 5 bases from V and 3 bases from J, with 19 bases in between. Germline CDR1 and CDR2: GTSNPN and SVGIG (reference sequence). The CDR3 totals 16 residues. CDR3 sequence (DNA): TGTGCCTGGGCTCTCTCCTCTAGCGCTTACACCGGGGAGCTGTTTTTT. It encodes CAWALSSSAYTGELFF.

V is TRBV7-3 and J is TRBJ1-1, with a tentative D call TRBD1 (6 bases). Germline assignment: CDR1 SGHTA and CDR2 FQGTGA. Between the trimmed V and J ends, which lost 6 bases and 2 bases, there was a span of 10 bases. The CDR3 is 13 amino acids. The CDR3 region has the DNA TGTGCCAGCAGTTACAGGGTCAACACTGAAGCTTTCTTT. This gives the protein CASSYRVNTEAFF.

The V call is TRBV6-1, the J call TRBJ2-3, with 8 bases lining up with TRBD1. With V trimmed by 0 bases and J by 8 bases, 7 bases remained unmatched. The CDR3 spans 15 residues. The germline V gene encodes CDR1 MNHNS and CDR2 SASEGT. The CDR3 nucleotides read TGTGCCAGCAGTGAAGCGGGCCAGGGGGCGGGTACGCAGTATTTT. This encodes CASSEAGQGAGTQYF.

The chain employs TRBV10-3 and TRBJ1-1; D is ambiguous. Germline assignment: CDR1 ENHRY and CDR2 SYGVKD. With 1 base removed from V and 8 bases from J, the gap between germline ends came to 8 bases. This CDR3 spans 12 amino acids. The CDR3 DNA follows: TGTGCCATCAGTGAGTTGGCGGTGGAAGCTTTCTTT. This gives the protein CAISELAVEAFF.

The genes are TRBV13 and TRBJ2-4, with D perhaps TRBD2 (7 bases). The CDR3 sequence is 17 residues long. V lost 2 bases and J lost 5, with 19 bases in between. CDR1 is PRHDT and CDR2 is FYEKMQ in the germline V gene (reference sequence). This CDR3 is CASSLIGRLGGQNIQYF. DNA of the CDR3: TGTGCCAGCAGCTTAATAGGTCGTTTGGGGGGGCAAAACATTCAGTACTTC.

This clone was counted between two and nine times. This rearrangement joins TRBV7-8 to TRBJ2-7; 11 bases are shared with TRBD2. The CDR3 extends over 15 amino acids. The germline V gene encodes CDR1 SGHVS and CDR2 FQNEAQ. Losses at the gene ends were 4 bases for V and 3 bases for J; bases not matched to a gene: 5. The CDR3 bases are TGTGCCAGCAGCTCTCAGACTAGCGGGAACTACGAGCAGTACTTC. It translates to CASSSQTSGNYEQYF.

The V call is TRBV28, the J call TRBJ2-7; 8 bases fit TRBD2. The V gene end was trimmed by 4 bases and the J gene end by 3 bases; junction bases not matched to a gene: 17. There are 18 residues in the CDR3. In germline, CDR1 is MDHEN, CDR2 SYDVKM. CDR3 DNA sequence: TGTGCCAGCAGTTGGGTGGCGGGAGGCCTGCCCGAGAACTACGAGCAGTACTTC. The encoded protein is CASSWVAGGLPENYEQYF.

The chain employs TRBV6-1 and TRBJ2-7; D ambiguous. The CDR3 runs to 14 residues. The germline V gene encodes CDR1 MNHNS and CDR2 SASEGT. The germline V and J ends were trimmed by 4 bases and 0 bases, with 10 bases remaining between them. CDR3 sequence: CASSASRSSYEQYF. CDR3 DNA: TGTGCCAGCAGTGCTTCCAGAAGCTCCTACGAGCAGTACTTC.

This clone was detected a few times. The J gene is TRBJ2-3, the V gene TRBV28, with 12 positions matching TRBD2. This CDR3 spans 16 amino acids. Per the germline V gene, CDR1 is MDHEN and CDR2 is SYDVKM. Trimming at V came to 9 bases and at J to 8 bases, leaving 15 bases not matched to a gene. Here the CDR3 reads CASSALAGGPSATQYF. DNA for the CDR3: TGTGCCAGTAGCGCGCTAGCGGGAGGGCCATCTGCTACGCAGTATTTT.

This clone has a handful of counts. The rearrangement uses TRBV7-9 and TRBJ1-3; D call uncertain. From germline, CDR1 is SEHNR and CDR2 FQNEAQ (reference sequence). The CDR3 has 14 residues. V lost 1 base, J lost 7 bases, and 11 bases lay in between. Here the CDR3 DNA reads TGTGCCAGCAGCTTAGGGCAGGCGGGGAACACCATATATTTT. Translation gives CASSLGQAGNTIYF.

The chain is built from TRBV11-3 and TRBJ2-7; possible D gene TRBD2, 5 bases. The CDR3 runs to 13 residues. Per germline, CDR1 SGHNT and CDR2 YENEEA. Trimming took off 1 base at V and 3 bases at J, with 7 bases between the two ends. CDR3 nucleotide sequence: TGTGCCAGCAGCTTAGGAGGGAGCTACGAGCAGTACTTC. Amino acids: CASSLGGSYEQYF.

This clone was observed a handful of times. The chain recombines TRBV7-8 with TRBJ2-7; D uncertain. This CDR3 comprises 13 residues. The V end lost 3 bases, the J end lost 2 bases, and 8 bases lay between the germline ends. Germline V CDR1 and CDR2: SGHVS, FQNEAQ. In DNA, the CDR3 is TGTGCCAGCAGCTTTCGGTTTGCCTACGAGCAGTACTTC. It is translated as CASSFRFAYEQYF.

This clone appeared a few times. CDR3 in DNA: TGTGCCAGCAGCTCGACAGGGGGCGGACAGCCCCAGCATTTT. Its protein product is CASSSTGGGQPQHF. The rearrangement uses TRBV28 and TRBJ1-5; 10 bases are a match to TRBD1. The J segment lost 7 bases and the V segment lost 6 bases, leaving 6 bases of the junction unmatched. The length of the CDR3 is 14 residues. Germline V gene sequence: CDR1 MDHEN, CDR2 SYDVKM.

V and J are TRBV10-3 and TRBJ2-7; 7 nucleotides agree with TRBD1. After removal of 10 bases from V and 2 bases from J, the junction contained 5 bases not matched to a gene. The V gene's germline CDR1 is ENHRY and CDR2 SYGVKD. The CDR3 is made up of 12 amino acids. The CDR3 sequence is CATTGTAYEQYF. Written as DNA, the CDR3 is TGTGCCACGACCGGGACAGCCTACGAGCAGTACTTC.

The V call is TRBV5-1, the J call TRBJ2-7; 9 positions match TRBD2. The CDR3 contains 15 residues. V was pared by 5 bases and J by 4 bases, with 10 bases of the junction left unmatched. The germline gives CDR1 SGHRS, CDR2 YFSETQ. The CDR3: CASRVAGERAYEQYF. Written as DNA, the CDR3 is TGCGCCAGCAGGGTAGCGGGAGAAAGGGCTTACGAGCAGTACTTC.

The chain couples TRBV6-5 to TRBJ1-5, with D uncertain. V was shortened by 8 bases and J by 6 bases, with 11 bases between the two germline ends. Germline values: CDR1 MNHEY, CDR2 SVGAGI. The CDR3 extends over 12 amino acids. For the CDR3, the DNA is TGTGCCAGCGCTCGGGTTGGTCAGCCCCAGCATTTT. Translating it yields CASARVGQPQHF.

The chain joins TRBV10-2 to TRBJ2-3; TRBD2 agrees at 10 bases. Unmatched junction bases numbered 13, after V lost 7 bases and J lost 3 bases. The CDR3 sequence is 17 residues long. Germline V gene lookup returns CDR1 WSHSY and CDR2 SAAADI. The CDR3 nucleotides are TGCGCCAGCATTCCCGACACAGCAGCGGGAGGGACAGATACGCAGTATTTT. Amino acid sequence: CASIPDTAAGGTDTQYF.

V gene TRBV28 combines with J gene TRBJ1-5; D remains ambiguous. Trimming took 2 bases from V and 1 from J, leaving 12 bases between them. The CDR3 contains 16 residues. CDR1 and CDR2 (germline): MDHEN, SYDVKM. The chain's CDR3 is CASSLRPHDSNQPQHF. CDR3 nucleotide sequence: TGTGCCAGCAGTTTAAGGCCCCACGACAGCAATCAGCCCCAGCATTTT.

The CDR3 DNA reads as TGTGCCAGTAGCCCTACAGGGGGAGGCCAGCCCCAGCATTTT. It codes for CASSPTGGGQPQHF. The V gene is TRBV19, the J gene TRBJ1-5; 8 bases agree with TRBD1. Per the germline V gene, CDR1 is LNHDA and CDR2 is SQIVND (reference sequence). This CDR3 region has 14 residues. V shed 6 bases and J 7 bases; nucleotides not matched to a gene: 8. Supplemented by reference TRBV19 and TRBJ1-5, the full variable domain reads DGGITQSPKYLFRKEGQNVTLSCEQNLNHDAMYWYRQDPGQGLRLIYYSQIVNDFQKGDIAEGYSVSREKKESFPLTVTSAQKNPTAFYLCASSPTGGGQPQHFGDGTRLSIL.

The rearrangement links TRBV11-2 to TRBJ2-4; no definite D call. Germline V gene lookup returns CDR1 SGHAT and CDR2 FQNNGV. The CDR3 loop spans 12 amino acids. The germline V and J ends were trimmed by 4 bases and 4 bases, with 5 bases remaining between them. CDR3 in DNA: TGTGCCAGCAGCTCCGTAAAAAACATTCAGTACTTC. Its protein product is CASSSVKNIQYF.

The chain recombines TRBV6-5 with TRBJ1-1; 7 bases line up with TRBD1. Trimming cost V 5 bases and J 3 bases; bases outside gene matches: 9. Germline V CDR1 and CDR2: MNHEY, SVGAGI. The CDR3 has 15 residues. CDR3 loop: CASSPLDRAYTEAFF. DNA for the CDR3: TGTGCCAGCAGTCCTCTAGACAGGGCTTACACTGAAGCTTTCTTT.

The chain recombines TRBV11-2 with TRBJ1-1, with D tentatively TRBD1 (5 bases). The CDR3 totals 12 residues. CDR1 SGHAT and CDR2 FQNNGV come from the germline V gene. V was pared by 5 bases and J by 7 bases, with 11 bases between. The CDR3 sequence: CASSRFDSEAFF. In DNA form, the CDR3 reads TGTGCCAGCAGCCGCTTCGACAGTGAAGCTTTCTTT. The full variable domain, rest sourced from reference TRBV11-2 and TRBJ1-1, is EAGVAQSPRYKIIEKRQSVAFWCNPISGHATLYWYQQILGQGPKLLIQFQNNGVVDDSQLPKDRFSAERLKGVDSTLKIQPAKLEDSAVYLCASSRFDSEAFFGQGTRLTVV.

The V gene is TRBV30, the J gene TRBJ2-2, with D possibly matching TRBD1 (7 bases). V shed 1 base and J shed 5 bases, with 14 bases lying between them. This CDR3 spans 15 amino acids. Germline CDR1 reads GTSNPN; CDR2 reads SVGIG (reference sequence). The CDR3 loop is CAWSAPTGRTGELFF. The CDR3 DNA sequence: TGTGCCTGGAGTGCCCCGACAGGGAGGACCGGGGAGCTGTTTTTT.

J is TRBJ2-3 and V is TRBV2; 9 positions match TRBD1. V lost 7 bases, J lost 5 bases, and 1 base stayed unmatched. The CDR3 spans 12 residues. Per the germline V gene, CDR1 is SNHLY and CDR2 is FYNNEI. CDR3 protein: CASNRGQDTQYF. CDR3 nucleotide sequence: TGTGCCAGCAACAGGGGGCAAGATACGCAGTATTTT.